This entry lists 32 T cell receptor beta chains sequenced from one sample in a study of blood T cell repertoires in COVID-19. TCRdb's table, derived via immunoSEQ multiplex PCR, lists solely in-frame clones and lacks some. Here the sample spans around 280,000 clones, 70% to 90% being singletons. Sample: peripheral blood. The origin of the receptors is a man in his sixties or seventies with acute or convalescent COVID-19.

The chain is built from TRBV4-3 and TRBJ2-3; no reliable D call. Trimming stripped 0 bases from V and 12 bases from J, with 16 bases between. The V gene's germline CDR1 is LGHNA and CDR2 YSLEER. The CDR3 runs 14 residues. CDR3 residues: CASSQDSRGQLQYF. DNA of the CDR3: TGCGCCAGCAGCCAAGACTCCCGTGGGCAGTTACAGTATTTT.

The chain is built from TRBV4-1 and TRBJ2-1, with 11 bases lining up with TRBD2. Looked up from germline, CDR1 is MGHRA and CDR2 is YSYEKL. V trimming: 4 bases; J trimming: 4 bases; junction bases outside the gene matches: 6. This CDR3 is built from 16 residues. The CDR3 reads CASSRIGTSGYNEQFF. The CDR3, as DNA: TGCGCCAGCAGCCGTATCGGGACTAGCGGATACAATGAGCAGTTCTTC.

The sample holds one count of this clone. The chain employs TRBV3-1 (or the pseudogene TRBV3-2) and TRBJ2-3; TRBD1 aligns across 9 bases. Trimming at V came to 10 bases and at J to 3 bases, leaving 8 bases not matched to a gene. The CDR3 runs to 14 residues. Germline CDR1 is LGHDT and CDR2 is YNNKEL (reference sequence). This chain's CDR3 is CATRTGVGTDTQYF. As DNA, the CDR3 is TGTGCCACTAGGACAGGGGTAGGAACAGATACGCAGTATTTT.

This clone showed up just a few times. This rearrangement joins TRBV7-9 to TRBJ1-4, with D possibly matching TRBD1 (6 bases). This CDR3 has 14 amino acids. Germline loops: CDR1 SEHNR, CDR2 FQNEAQ (reference sequence). The V gene lost 5 bases and the J gene lost 7 bases, with 14 bases spanning the gap. CDR3 in amino acids: CASSGGGRGEKLFF. The CDR3 DNA reads as TGTGCCAGCAGCGGGGGCGGCCGGGGTGAAAAACTGTTTTTT.

The chain carries TRBV4-3 and TRBJ2-3, with TRBD1 matching 11 bases. CDR1 and CDR2 (germline): LGHNA, YSLEER. The CDR3 extends over 13 amino acids. The V segment lost 10 bases and the J segment 6 bases; nucleotides outside the gene matches: 6. This CDR3 reads CATGTGGGDTQYF. The CDR3 nucleotides are TGCGCCACCGGGACAGGGGGTGGGGATACGCAGTATTTT.

This CDR3 is CASSLGGLQNQPQHF. The CDR3 DNA reads TGTGCCAGCAGCTTAGGCGGTTTGCAGAATCAGCCCCAGCATTTT. The chain combines TRBV7-2 with TRBJ1-5; D unclear. This CDR3 has 15 amino acids. From germline, CDR1 is SGHTA and CDR2 FQGNSA. Trimming stripped 1 base from V and 4 bases from J, with 11 bases between.

This chain uses TRBV10-1 with TRBJ2-1; D is possibly TRBD1 (6 bases). Trimming took 8 bases from V and 6 from J, leaving 23 bases between them. From germline, CDR1 is WNHNN and CDR2 SYGVQD (reference sequence). The CDR3 runs to 16 residues. As DNA, the CDR3 is TGCGCCAGCTTAGGGTCAGGGGCCCGCTTGGGCAATGAGCAGTTCTTC. Residues: CASLGSGARLGNEQFF.

The chain carries TRBV19 and TRBJ2-1; 9 positions match TRBD1. Germline assignment: CDR1 LNHDA and CDR2 SQIVND (reference sequence). This CDR3 is built from 15 residues. Trimming removed 6 bases from V and 7 bases from J; junction bases left unmatched: 10. The CDR3 here is CASRRDRASGNEQFF. CDR3 sequence (DNA): TGTGCCAGTAGGAGGGACAGGGCCTCGGGGAATGAGCAGTTCTTC.

The CDR3: CAVLGGQTYEQYF. The CDR3 coding sequence is TGTGCCGTGTTGGGGGGGCAAACCTACGAGCAGTACTTC. The chain has TRBV30 and TRBJ2-7; a possible D gene is TRBD2 (7 bases). Germline V gene sequence: CDR1 GTSNPN, CDR2 SVGIG (reference sequence). This CDR3 spans 13 amino acids. V gave up 8 bases and J gave up 2 bases, with 16 bases separating them.

This clone was seen a single time. The rearrangement joins TRBV25-1 to TRBJ2-3; TRBD2 matches at 10 bases. The CDR3 runs 15 residues. Germline V lookup: CDR1 MGHDK, CDR2 SYGVNS. Unmatched junction bases numbered 8, after V lost 5 bases and J lost 6 bases. The CDR3 loop reads CASSLLAGAGDTQYF. In DNA, the CDR3 is TGTGCCAGCAGTCTCCTAGCGGGAGCGGGTGATACGCAGTATTTT.

This clone came up a few times. Other DNA sequences of this sample code for an identical CDR3. This chain joins TRBV5-6 and TRBJ2-1, with a possible D match to TRBD1 (6 bases). Germline CDR1 SGHDT, CDR2 YYEEEE. CDR3 length: 13 amino acids. V dropped 2 bases and J dropped 4 bases, with 7 bases sitting between them. The CDR3 DNA reads as TGTGCCAGCAGCTTAGGGGGATACAATGAGCAGTTCTTC. Its protein is CASSLGGYNEQFF.

The rearrangement uses TRBV9 and TRBJ2-2; 10 bases fit TRBD2. Losses at the gene ends were 0 bases for V and 6 bases for J; bases not matched to a gene: 2. The CDR3 loop spans 15 amino acids. Germline values: CDR1 SGDLS, CDR2 YYNGEE. The CDR3 sequence is CASSVEAGGPGELFF. DNA for the CDR3: TGTGCCAGCAGCGTAGAAGCGGGAGGGCCCGGGGAGCTGTTTTTT.

V and J are TRBV5-1 and TRBJ2-3; TRBD2 matches 9 bases. Germline V gives CDR1 SGHRS, CDR2 YFSETQ. The CDR3 covers 16 residues. J lost 1 base, V lost 2 bases, and 5 bases had no gene match. CDR3: CASSFGAGGRTDTQYF. CDR3 DNA: TGCGCCAGCAGCTTCGGGGCGGGGGGGCGCACAGATACGCAGTATTTT.

The chain links TRBV4-3 to TRBJ2-6; D perhaps matches TRBD1 (5 bases). The CDR3 has 18 residues. Trimming removed 5 bases from V and 0 bases from J, with 17 bases in between. The germline gives CDR1 LGHNA, CDR2 YSLEER. The CDR3 DNA reads TGCGCCAGCAGCTGGATGCAGGGCACCCTCTCTGGGGCCAACGTCCTGACTTTC. This translates into CASSWMQGTLSGANVLTF.

The chain carries TRBV4-3 and TRBJ2-1; 10 bases map to TRBD1. The CDR3 is 13 residues long. The V and J ends lost 5 bases and 8 bases, in that order; junction bases with no gene match: 3. CDR1 and CDR2 (germline): LGHNA, YSLEER. CDR3 in DNA: TGCGCCAGCAGCGAGGACAGGGGGGATGAGCAGTTCTTC. It yields the protein CASSEDRGDEQFF.

This clone has more than one count but fewer than ten. Other DNA sequences from this sample encode an identical CDR3 as well. The chain links TRBV6-5 to TRBJ1-4; 7 bases map to TRBD1. V lost 2 bases and J lost 5; bases outside the gene matches: 5. In germline, CDR1 is MNHEY, CDR2 SVGAGI. The CDR3 length is 15 residues. CDR3 amino acids: CASSYAGQPNEKLFF. In DNA form, the CDR3 reads TGTGCCAGCAGTTACGCGGGACAGCCAAATGAAAAACTGTTTTTT.

In nucleotides, the CDR3 is TGTGCCAGCAGCTTAGTACCGGAGACGGCAGAGACCCAGTACTTC. It specifies CASSLVPETAETQYF. V usage is TRBV11-2 and J usage is TRBJ2-5; D unclear. The V gene's germline CDR1 is SGHAT and CDR2 FQNNGV. This CDR3 region has 15 residues. The ends were cut back, 1 base at V and 4 bases at J, with 13 bases in the middle.

The rearrangement joins TRBV27 to TRBJ2-7, with D tentatively TRBD1 (5 bases). V was cut by 4 bases and J by 9 bases, with 19 bases left in between. The CDR3 loop spans 14 amino acids. Germline V gene lookup returns CDR1 MNHEY and CDR2 SMNVEV (reference sequence). The CDR3 region is CASSSLGPLQAQYF. In DNA, the CDR3 is TGTGCCAGCAGTTCCTTGGGGCCCCTTCAGGCGCAGTACTTC.

The count of this clone is one. The chain is built from TRBV19 and TRBJ2-1; tentative D call: TRBD1 (6 bases). Looked up from germline, CDR1 is LNHDA and CDR2 is SQIVND (reference sequence). Trimming removed 0 bases from V and 3 bases from J, with 9 bases in between. This CDR3 has 15 residues. CDR3 nucleotide sequence: TGTGCCAGTAGTATAGAGACACAGGGCTACAATGAGCAGTTCTTC. Its translation is CASSIETQGYNEQFF.

The chain couples TRBV19 to TRBJ2-3; TRBD2 matches at 15 bases. The CDR3 extends over 16 amino acids. The V and J ends lost 0 bases and 11 bases, in that order; junction bases with no gene match: 6. Germline loops: CDR1 LNHDA, CDR2 SQIVND (reference sequence). Written as DNA, the CDR3 is TGTGCCAGTAGTATAGACTCAGGACTAGCGGGGGGGAGGCAGTATTTT. Its translation is CASSIDSGLAGGRQYF.

This clone came up once. V and J are TRBV30 and TRBJ2-1, with 13 bases identical to TRBD2. The ends lost 6 bases at V and 7 bases at J; junction bases unmatched: 12. The CDR3 totals 16 residues. From germline, CDR1 is GTSNPN and CDR2 SVGIG (reference sequence). In nucleotides, the CDR3 is TGTGCCTGCCTTACCCGGACTAGCGGGAGAAATAATGAGCAGTTCTTC. Translating it yields CACLTRTSGRNNEQFF. Complete variable domain (other parts from reference TRBV30 and TRBJ2-1): SQTIHQWPATLVQPVGSPLSLECTVEGTSNPNLYWYRQAAGRGLQLLFYSVGIGQISSEVPQNLSASRPQDRQFILSSKKLLLSDSGFYLCACLTRTSGRNNEQFFGPGTRLTVL.

The chain recombines TRBV4-3 with TRBJ2-1; D unresolved. Germline values: CDR1 LGHNA, CDR2 YSLEER. This CDR3 has 15 residues. V was cut by 6 bases and J by 5 bases, with 17 bases left in between. The CDR3 loop reads CASSPVSSQNNEQFF. CDR3 nucleotides: TGCGCCAGCAGTCCAGTCTCGTCACAGAACAATGAGCAGTTCTTC.

A note on this clone: Other DNA sequences from this sample encode an identical CDR3 as well. The rearrangement joins TRBV5-6 to TRBJ2-3; no clear D. Germline lookup yields CDR1 SGHDT and CDR2 YYEEEE. V lost 3 bases and J lost 0, with 5 bases in between. The CDR3 covers 13 residues. The DNA of the CDR3 is TGTGCCAGCAGCTCTACTAGCACAGATACGCAGTATTTT. Protein: CASSSTSTDTQYF. Looking up the rest from reference TRBV5-6 and TRBJ2-3 gives the full variable domain: DAGVTQSPTHLIKTRGQQVTLRCSPKSGHDTVSWYQQALGQGPQFIFQYYEEEERQRGNFPDRFSGHQFPNYSSELNVNALLLGDSALYLCASSSTSTDTQYFGPGTRLTVL.

The V call is TRBV28, the J call TRBJ1-4; tentative D call: TRBD1 (6 bases). Trimming took off 5 bases at V and 4 bases at J, with 17 bases between the two ends. Germline V gene sequence: CDR1 MDHEN, CDR2 SYDVKM. CDR3 length: 16 residues. The CDR3 protein is CASSIFTGSDNEKLFF. In DNA, the CDR3 is TGTGCCAGCAGTATCTTCACAGGGTCGGATAATGAAAAACTGTTTTTT.

The genes are TRBV9 and TRBJ1-1, with D perhaps TRBD1 (6 bases). CDR3 length: 12 residues. In germline, CDR1 is SGDLS, CDR2 YYNGEE. V was clipped by 3 bases and J by 7 bases, with 10 bases between them. This CDR3 reads CASSAIRGEAFF. CDR3 DNA sequence: TGTGCCAGCAGCGCCATCAGGGGTGAAGCTTTCTTT. The whole variable domain, filled in from reference TRBV9 and TRBJ1-1, reads DSGVTQTPKHLITATGQRVTLRCSPRSGDLSVYWYQQSLDQGLQFLIQYYNGEERAKGNILERFSAQQFPDLHSELNLSSLELGDSALYFCASSAIRGEAFFGQGTRLTVV.

The V gene is TRBV7-2, the J gene TRBJ1-1; no clear D gene. The CDR3 is 14 residues long. With 5 bases removed from V and 1 base from J, the gap between germline ends came to 11 bases. Germline values: CDR1 SGHTA, CDR2 FQGNSA. Written as DNA, the CDR3 is TGTGCCAGCAGCCCTCGGGTGGGGAACACTGAAGCTTTCTTT. The encoded protein is CASSPRVGNTEAFF.

This sequence joins TRBV5-1 and TRBJ2-1; possibly TRBD1 for D (6 bases). CDR1 and CDR2 from the germline V gene are SGHRS and YFSETQ. The CDR3 sequence is 15 residues long. Trimming stripped 3 bases from V and 4 bases from J, with 14 bases between. The CDR3, as DNA: TGCGCCAGCAGCTCCCGGGACAACACATACAATGAGCAGTTCTTC. It is translated as CASSSRDNTYNEQFF.

The CDR3, as DNA: TGTGCCAGCAGTTTAGGCGGACACCTGAACACTGAAGCTTTCTTT. This gives the protein CASSLGGHLNTEAFF. This chain joins TRBV28 and TRBJ1-1; the D gene is possibly TRBD1 (5 bases). The CDR3 extends over 15 amino acids. Trimming removed 2 bases from V and 0 bases from J, with 10 bases in between. CDR1 and CDR2 (germline): MDHEN, SYDVKM. Supplemented by reference TRBV28 and TRBJ1-1, the full variable domain reads DVKVTQSSRYLVKRTGEKVFLECVQDMDHENMFWYRQDPGLGLRLIYFSYDVKMKEKGDIPEGYSVSREKKERFSLILESASTNQTSMYLCASSLGGHLNTEAFFGQGTRLTVV.

The chain has TRBV7-2 and TRBJ2-5, with 10 bases identical to TRBD1. The CDR3 has 15 residues. The V segment lost 5 bases and the J segment 4 bases; nucleotides outside the gene matches: 7. Germline loops: CDR1 SGHTA, CDR2 FQGNSA. The CDR3 sequence: CASSPRTGGRETQYF. The CDR3 bases are TGTGCCAGCAGCCCTCGGACAGGGGGGAGAGAGACCCAGTACTTC.

The rearrangement uses TRBV5-5 and TRBJ1-4; D not resolved. The germline gives CDR1 SGHKS, CDR2 YYEKEE (reference sequence). The CDR3 is 15 residues long. The V end lost 2 bases, the J end lost 2 bases, and 10 bases lay between the germline ends. The CDR3 loop is CASSLRGGTNEKLFF. As DNA, the CDR3 is TGTGCCAGCAGCTTACGGGGAGGGACTAATGAAAAACTGTTTTTT.

The chain employs TRBV29-1 and TRBJ2-1; D is unresolved. The CDR3 length is 14 residues. Germline lookup yields CDR1 SQVTM and CDR2 ANQGSEA. The germline V and J ends were trimmed by 4 bases and 6 bases, with 16 bases remaining between them. DNA for the CDR3: TGCAGCGTTGTAAGGTCGATTCCGGGCAATGAGCAGTTCTTC. It translates to CSVVRSIPGNEQFF.

Worth noting for this clone: The sample has other DNA sequences that encode this CDR3 too. The chain links TRBV4-1 to TRBJ2-1; D possibly corresponds to TRBD2 (5 bases). This CDR3 is 16 amino acids long. Germline loops: CDR1 MGHRA, CDR2 YSYEKL. V was shortened by 1 base and J by 4 bases, with 14 bases between the two germline ends. CDR3 in amino acids: CASSQVGPSSYNEQFF. The CDR3 nucleotides are TGCGCCAGCAGCCAAGTAGGACCTAGCAGTTACAATGAGCAGTTCTTC.